This T cell receptor beta chain stems from a study of PD-L1 blockade in urothelial cancer. Study-wide results and limits: When pretreatment blood TCR clonality was below the median, it predicted better survival.

Time point: pretreatment peripheral blood. Patients each gave 1 to 8 samples, pretreatment and on-treatment. V lost 1 base and J 1 base, leaving 7 bases between the germline ends. CDR3 length: 14 residues. From germline, CDR1 is MGHRA and CDR2 YSYEKL. With regard to this clone: As yet, its antigen is unknown.

The repertoire was sequenced with immunoSEQ multiplex PCR; TCRdb's copy has only in-frame clones and lacks some. The table lists tens of thousands of clones, less than 90% of them singletons, with roughly 2% in the top ten. The specimen comprised PBMCs, sampled around atezolizumab (anti-PD-L1) treatment. The chain combines TRBV4-1 with TRBJ2-5; no clear D. This TCR was sampled from a man aged 55 to 70 with urothelial cancer. In DNA, the CDR3 is TGCGCCAGCAGCCAAGGCAGGCCCCAAGAGACCCAGTACTTC. The encoded protein is CASSQGRPQETQYF.